This TCR delta chain was profiled in a study of γδ T cells in repeated Plasmodium falciparum infection. This clone occurred a few times. This likely stems from a read error, as it lies one base from a far larger clone. Other DNA variants within this sample encode the same CDR3. TCRdb fed the multiplex PCR reads to CATT. The data show 80,000 to 95,000 delta-chain clones, roughly 1.4% seen once. Vgamma9/Vdelta2+ and Vdelta2-negative gammadelta T cells were flow-sorted from PBMC for bulk sequencing. CDR1 and CDR2 (germline): TSWWSYY, QGS. The CDR3 is 21 amino acids. V dropped 3 bases and J dropped 0; count of bases not matched to a gene: 16.

The material sequenced was gamma-delta T cells from blood. The chain carries TRDV1 and TRDJ1, with 13 bases lining up with TRDD3. This TCR derives from a pool of human donors (malaria-infected and uninfected, not separated). The CDR3 is CALGDLDGTGGYVIYTDKLIF. DNA of the CDR3: TGTGCTCTTGGGGATCTGGACGGCACTGGGGGATACGTCATATACACCGATAAACTCATCTTT.